This TCR beta chain emerged from a study of T cell repertoires in cytomegalovirus infection. Study information: From public TCR beta signatures came an indication of both CMV infection and matching HLA type. Study findings and constraints: Carriers of CMV and the relevant HLA type were discriminated by public TCR beta frequency. Within the response measured ex vivo, HLA-C-restricted CMV-specific TCR beta clonotypes were dominant.

The V gene's germline CDR1 is SGHVS and CDR2 FNYEAQ. The CDR3 is 15 amino acids. Trimming cost V 5 bases and J 0 bases; bases outside gene matches: 4. TCRdb re-analysed the reads in MiXCR, keeping a single row per CDR3 protein. The sample has about 69,000 distinct CDR3 sequences, 25% to 30% seen once. This clonotype was detected only a few times. Its antigen is undetermined. The chain links TRBV7-6 to TRBJ1-5; 7 bases agree with TRBD1. This sequence was found in a human donor in good health (CMV status not recorded). Some clones in this sample may be carry-over from other donors' samples. The sample consisted of CD8+ T cells from cultured PBMCs, taken from culture after CMV antigen stimulation. This CDR3 reads CASSQNRGSNQPQHF. The CDR3 DNA reads TGTGCCAGCAGCCAAAACAGGGGTAGCAATCAGCCCCAGCATTTT.